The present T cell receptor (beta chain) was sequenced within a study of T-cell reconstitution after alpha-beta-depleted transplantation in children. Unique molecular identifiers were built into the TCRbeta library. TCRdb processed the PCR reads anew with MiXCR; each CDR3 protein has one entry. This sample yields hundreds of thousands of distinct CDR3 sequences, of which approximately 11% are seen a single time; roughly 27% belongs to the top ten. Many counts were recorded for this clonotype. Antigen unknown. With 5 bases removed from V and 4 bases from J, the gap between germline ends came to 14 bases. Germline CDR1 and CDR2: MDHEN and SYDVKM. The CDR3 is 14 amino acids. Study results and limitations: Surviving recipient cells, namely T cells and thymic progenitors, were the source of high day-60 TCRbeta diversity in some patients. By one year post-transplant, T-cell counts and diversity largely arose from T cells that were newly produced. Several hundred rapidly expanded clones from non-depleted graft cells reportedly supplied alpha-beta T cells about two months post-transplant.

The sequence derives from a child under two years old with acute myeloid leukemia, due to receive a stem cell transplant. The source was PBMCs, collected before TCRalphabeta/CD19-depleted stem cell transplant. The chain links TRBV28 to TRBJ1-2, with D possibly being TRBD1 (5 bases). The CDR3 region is CASSDRDGRYGYTF. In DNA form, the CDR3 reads TGTGCCAGCAGTGACCGGGACGGCCGCTATGGCTACACCTTC.